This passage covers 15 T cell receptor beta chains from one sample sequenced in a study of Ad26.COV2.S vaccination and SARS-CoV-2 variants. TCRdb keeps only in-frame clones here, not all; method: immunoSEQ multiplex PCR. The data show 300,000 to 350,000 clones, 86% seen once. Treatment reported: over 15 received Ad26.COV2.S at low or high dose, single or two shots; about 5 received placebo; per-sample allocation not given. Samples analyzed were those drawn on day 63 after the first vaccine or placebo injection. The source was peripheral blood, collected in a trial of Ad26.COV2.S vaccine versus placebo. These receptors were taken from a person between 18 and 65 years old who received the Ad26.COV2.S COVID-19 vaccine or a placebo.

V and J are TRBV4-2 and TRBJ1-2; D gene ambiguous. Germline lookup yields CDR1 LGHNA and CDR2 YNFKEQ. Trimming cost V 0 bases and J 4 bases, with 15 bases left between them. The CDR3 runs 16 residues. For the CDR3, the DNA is TGTGCCAGCAGCCAAGATAGACCGGGGTTAGTCTATGGCTACACCTTC. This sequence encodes CASSQDRPGLVYGYTF.

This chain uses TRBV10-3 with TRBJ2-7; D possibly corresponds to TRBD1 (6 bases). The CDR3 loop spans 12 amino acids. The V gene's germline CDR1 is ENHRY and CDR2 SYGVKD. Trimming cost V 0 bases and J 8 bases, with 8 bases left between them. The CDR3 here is CAISESQGKQYF. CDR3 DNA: TGTGCCATCAGTGAGTCACAGGGCAAGCAGTACTTC.

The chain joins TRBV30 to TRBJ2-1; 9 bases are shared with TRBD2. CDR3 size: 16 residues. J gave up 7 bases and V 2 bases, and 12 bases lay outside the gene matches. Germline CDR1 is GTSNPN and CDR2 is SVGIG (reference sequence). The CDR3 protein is CAWSRPGGGAVNEQFF. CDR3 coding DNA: TGTGCCTGGAGTAGACCTGGCGGGGGGGCCGTGAATGAGCAGTTCTTC.

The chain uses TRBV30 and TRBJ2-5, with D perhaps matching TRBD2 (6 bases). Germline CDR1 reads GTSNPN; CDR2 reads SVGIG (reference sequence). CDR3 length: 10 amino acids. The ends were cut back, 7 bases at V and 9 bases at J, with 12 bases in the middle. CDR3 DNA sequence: TGTGCCTACTTCTCGGGGGCCCAGTACTTC. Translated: CAYFSGAQYF.

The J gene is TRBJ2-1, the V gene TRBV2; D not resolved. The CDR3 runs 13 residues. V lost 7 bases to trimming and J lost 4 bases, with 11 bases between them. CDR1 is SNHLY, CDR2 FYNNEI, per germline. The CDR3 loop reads CASIREQYNEQFF. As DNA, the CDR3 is TGTGCCAGCATTAGGGAACAGTACAATGAGCAGTTCTTC.

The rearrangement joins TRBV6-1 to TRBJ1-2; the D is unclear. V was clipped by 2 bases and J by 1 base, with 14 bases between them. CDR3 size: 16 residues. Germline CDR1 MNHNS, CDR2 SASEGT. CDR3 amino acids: CASSEIGVRYNYGYTF. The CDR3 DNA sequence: TGTGCCAGCAGTGAAATCGGGGTTCGCTATAACTATGGCTACACCTTC.

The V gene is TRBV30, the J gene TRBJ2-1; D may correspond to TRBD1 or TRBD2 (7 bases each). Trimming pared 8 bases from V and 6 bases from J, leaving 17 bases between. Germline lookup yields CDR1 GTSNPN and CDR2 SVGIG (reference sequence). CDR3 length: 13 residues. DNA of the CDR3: TGTGCCCGGGAGGAACAGGGGCGCAATGAGCAGTTCTTC. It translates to CAREEQGRNEQFF. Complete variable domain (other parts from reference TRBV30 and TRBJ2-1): SQTIHQWPATLVQPVGSPLSLECTVEGTSNPNLYWYRQAAGRGLQLLFYSVGIGQISSEVPQNLSASRPQDRQFILSSKKLLLSDSGFYLCAREEQGRNEQFFGPGTRLTVL.

The CDR3 region has the DNA TGCAGCGTTGAAGGTGGGACAGGGTCAAACACAGATACGCAGTATTTT. It encodes CSVEGGTGSNTDTQYF. The chain has TRBV29-1 and TRBJ2-3, with TRBD1 identical over 9 bases. Per the germline V gene, CDR1 is SQVTM and CDR2 is ANQGSEA. This CDR3 is built from 16 residues. Unmatched junction bases numbered 7, after V lost 1 base and J lost 2 bases.

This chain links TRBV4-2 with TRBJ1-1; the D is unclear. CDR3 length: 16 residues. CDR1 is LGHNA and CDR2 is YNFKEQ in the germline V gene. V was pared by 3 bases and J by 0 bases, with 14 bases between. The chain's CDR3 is CASSQGAKGMNTEAFF. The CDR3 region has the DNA TGTGCCAGCAGCCAGGGCGCGAAGGGAATGAACACTGAAGCTTTCTTT.

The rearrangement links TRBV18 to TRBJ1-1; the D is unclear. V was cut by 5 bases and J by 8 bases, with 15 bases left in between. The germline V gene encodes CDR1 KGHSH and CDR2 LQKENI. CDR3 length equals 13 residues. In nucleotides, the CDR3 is TGTGCCAGCTCATACGGAGACGGCTACGAAGCTTTCTTT. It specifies CASSYGDGYEAFF.

CDR3 bases: TGTGCCAGCAGCTCGGGCGGACTAGCGGCCTACGAGCAGTACTTC. Protein: CASSSGGLAAYEQYF. J is TRBJ2-7 and V is TRBV6-2 or TRBV6-3, with TRBD2 identical over 10 bases. Trimming removed 6 bases from V and 2 bases from J; junction bases left unmatched: 7. This CDR3 has 15 residues. The V gene's germline CDR1 is MNHEY and CDR2 SVGEGT.

The CDR3 coding sequence is TGTGCCAGCAGCGACAGGGGCACCCTCCACTTT. This translates into CASSDRGTLHF. The chain carries TRBV3-1 (or the pseudogene TRBV3-2) and TRBJ1-6; 8 nucleotides align to TRBD1. The CDR3 has 11 residues. The ends lost 5 bases at V and 14 bases at J; junction bases unmatched: 2. The germline CDR1 and CDR2 sequences are LGHDT and YNNKEL (reference sequence).

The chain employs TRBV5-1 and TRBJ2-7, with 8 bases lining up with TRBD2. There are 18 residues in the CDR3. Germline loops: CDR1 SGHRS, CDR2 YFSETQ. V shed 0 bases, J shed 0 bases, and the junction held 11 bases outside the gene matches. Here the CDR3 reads CASSLAPSRGASSYEQYF. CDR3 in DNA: TGCGCCAGCAGCTTGGCTCCCTCGCGGGGGGCGAGCTCCTACGAGCAGTACTTC.

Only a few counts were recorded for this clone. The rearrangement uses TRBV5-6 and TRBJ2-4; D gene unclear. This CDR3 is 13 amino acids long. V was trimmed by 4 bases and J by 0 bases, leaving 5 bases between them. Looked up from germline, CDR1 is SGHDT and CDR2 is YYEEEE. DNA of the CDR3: TGTGCCAGCAGCATTCTAGCCAAAAACATTCAGTACTTC. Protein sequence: CASSILAKNIQYF.

The CDR3 region has the DNA TGCGCCAGCAGCCAAGAGTTCAGGGCGATGCACGAGCAGTACTTC. Its translation is CASSQEFRAMHEQYF. The chain joins TRBV4-3 to TRBJ2-7, with D perhaps TRBD1 (5 bases). The CDR3 extends over 15 amino acids. V dropped 0 bases and J dropped 5 bases, with 14 bases sitting between them. Per germline, CDR1 LGHNA and CDR2 YSLEER.